This TCR beta chain is drawn from a study of CD8 T cells in Susac syndrome. Overall study: Of the sequenced Susac syndrome patients, six had active disease and fewer than ten were in remission.

About 0.5 to 1 ug RNA was reverse transcribed with random hexamers. With immunoSEQ multiplex PCR, TCR beta CDR3 was amplified across 54 Vbeta and 13 Jbeta. Via MiXCR, TCRdb re-called the immunoSEQ multiplex PCR reads, giving one row per CDR3 protein. The profile shows 70,000 to 75,000 distinct CDR3 sequences, 93% of them singletons. V was shortened by 5 bases and J by 2 bases, with 24 bases between the two germline ends. The V gene's germline CDR1 is SGHRS and CDR2 YFSETQ. The CDR3 is made up of 18 amino acids. The sample taken for sequencing was CD4+ T cells from PBMCs. The chain carries TRBV5-1 and TRBJ2-3; the D call may be TRBD1 or TRBD2 (6 bases each). This TCR was recovered from a human donor with Susac syndrome. The CDR3 DNA follows: TGCGCCAGCAGTATGAGTGAGGGGGGCCTCATTAACACAGATACGCAGTATTTT. The encoded protein is CASSMSEGGLINTDTQYF.